Presented here are 28 T cell receptor beta chains from one specimen sequenced in a study of blood T cells in healthy people across ages. Using a J-beta primer mix together with a sample-barcoded 5' primer, a second PCR was run for about 6 to 11 cycles. TCRdb redid the calling of the 5' RACE reads with MiXCR, one entry per CDR3 protein. The data contain more than 1 million distinct CDR3 sequences, around 43% of them singletons. Material for sequencing was blood. These receptors were obtained from a woman in her sixties in good health.

This clonotype was seen only a few times. The rearrangement joins TRBV5-5 to TRBJ2-1, with no clear D. The CDR3 totals 15 residues. The germline gives CDR1 SGHKS, CDR2 YYEKEE (reference sequence). The germline V and J ends were trimmed by 4 bases and 8 bases, with 19 bases remaining between them. CDR3 DNA sequence: TGTGCCAGCAGCCCTTTTGTGGGAAAGGACGATGAGCAGTTCTTC. Its translation is CASSPFVGKDDEQFF.

V gene TRBV20-1 combines with J gene TRBJ1-2; D is undetermined. The CDR3 is 14 residues long. CDR1 is DFQATT and CDR2 is SNEGSKA in the germline V gene (reference sequence). The V end was cut by 3 bases, the J end by 0 bases, with 11 bases between. CDR3 protein: CSARGGHTNYGYTF. Here the CDR3 DNA reads TGCAGTGCTAGGGGCGGGCATACTAACTATGGCTACACCTTC.

J is TRBJ1-2 and V is TRBV20-1; perhaps TRBD1 as D (5 bases). CDR1 and CDR2 from the germline V gene are DFQATT and SNEGSKA (reference sequence). This CDR3 has 14 amino acids. V lost 0 bases and J 3 bases, leaving 11 bases between the germline ends. CDR3 region: CSAREGGVDYGYTF. The CDR3, as DNA: TGCAGTGCTAGAGAGGGGGGGGTTGACTATGGCTACACCTTC.

V usage is TRBV20-1 and J usage is TRBJ2-3, with D unclear. Germline V gene sequence: CDR1 DFQATT, CDR2 SNEGSKA (reference sequence). Trimming cost V 1 base and J 5 bases, with 10 bases left between them. The CDR3 has 13 residues. CDR3 sequence (DNA): TGCAGTGCTAGAGGAGAGTTGGGAGATACGCAGTATTTT. Its translation: CSARGELGDTQYF.

This clonotype was detected only a few times. V usage is TRBV30 and J usage is TRBJ2-3; D call uncertain. V lost 5 bases, J lost 4 bases, and 10 bases lay in between. CDR1 and CDR2 from the germline V gene are GTSNPN and SVGIG (reference sequence). The CDR3 is 12 amino acids. The CDR3 loop reads CAWVLTADTQYF. Here the CDR3 DNA reads TGTGCCTGGGTACTTACAGCAGATACGCAGTATTTT.

This clonotype was counted only a few times. A much larger clone differs from this one at a single base, so this may be a read error. V gene TRBV6-5 combines with J gene TRBJ2-1; D is perhaps TRBD1 (5 bases). The J call is uncertain, as TRBJ2-7 better fits the DNA end. From germline, CDR1 is MNHEY and CDR2 SVGAGI. The CDR3 length is 15 residues. This CDR3 is CASSYSRVGYNEQYF. The CDR3 DNA is TGTGCCAGCAGTTACTCCAGGGTCGGTTACAATGAGCAGTACTTC.

The J gene is TRBJ2-4, the V gene TRBV6-1; a weak D match, TRBD2 (5 bases). Gene TRBJ2-7 matches the end of the DNA better, so the J call may be wrong. The CDR3 totals 13 residues. CDR1 is MNHNS and CDR2 is SASEGT in the germline V gene. CDR3 region: CASSGARVGEQYF. The CDR3 DNA sequence: TGTGCCAGCAGTGGAGCGAGGGTCGGCGAGCAGTACTTC.

The J gene is TRBJ2-7, the V gene TRBV6-6; D is uncertain. Deletions cut 4 bases from V and 2 bases from J, with 12 bases between. This CDR3 region has 14 residues. CDR1 and CDR2 (germline): MNHNY, SVGAGI (reference sequence). CDR3 sequence (DNA): TGTGCCAGCAGTTTCAGTGACCGAGCCTACGAGCAGTACTTC. Protein sequence: CASSFSDRAYEQYF.

CDR3 amino acids: CSASIDRTNIQYF. CDR3 DNA: TGCAGTGCTAGTATCGACAGGACCAACATTCAGTACTTC. V and J are TRBV20-1 and TRBJ2-4, with a possible D match to TRBD1 (6 bases). The CDR3 is 13 amino acids. V gave up 3 bases and J gave up 7 bases, with 13 bases separating them. CDR1 and CDR2 from the germline V gene are DFQATT and SNEGSKA (reference sequence).

This clonotype was seen only a few times. V usage is TRBV15 and J usage is TRBJ2-5; tentative D call: TRBD1 (6 bases). This CDR3 comprises 15 residues. The V gene lost 1 base and the J gene lost 2 bases, with 11 bases spanning the gap. Germline V gives CDR1 LNHNV, CDR2 YYDKDF (reference sequence). DNA of the CDR3: TGTGCCACCAGCAGAGGGGACACCCGTCAAGAGACCCAGTACTTC. Translating it yields CATSRGDTRQETQYF.

The rearrangement links TRBV6-1 to TRBJ1-5; no definite D call. Per germline, CDR1 MNHNS and CDR2 SASEGT. The length of the CDR3 is 14 residues. The germline V and J ends were trimmed by 2 bases and 4 bases, with 9 bases remaining between them. DNA of the CDR3: TGTGCCAGCAGTGAATACGGAACAAATCAGCCCCAGCATTTT. It is translated as CASSEYGTNQPQHF.

This clonotype came up a few times. The chain joins TRBV11-2 to TRBJ2-7; 8 positions agree with TRBD2. After removal of 0 bases from V and 7 bases from J, the junction contained 8 bases not matched to a gene. The CDR3 extends over 15 amino acids. CDR1 and CDR2 from the germline V gene are SGHAT and FQNNGV. The CDR3 protein is CASSLEGTRTREQYF. CDR3 nucleotides: TGTGCCAGCAGCTTAGAGGGGACTAGGACGCGGGAGCAGTACTTC.

The chain uses TRBV4-1 and TRBJ2-2, with 9 bases that match TRBD2. After removal of 0 bases from V and 7 bases from J, the junction contained 3 bases not matched to a gene. This CDR3 is built from 15 residues. Per the germline V gene, CDR1 is MGHRA and CDR2 is YSYEKL. The CDR3 spells CASSQEAGGGGELFF. The CDR3 DNA is TGCGCCAGCAGCCAAGAAGCGGGGGGCGGCGGGGAGCTGTTTTTT.

The rearrangement uses TRBV13 and TRBJ2-1; the match to TRBD2 covers 7 bases. This CDR3 is built from 15 residues. Germline CDR1 reads PRHDT; CDR2 reads FYEKMQ (reference sequence). V lost 3 bases, J lost 3 bases, and 5 bases stayed unmatched. The CDR3 DNA follows: TGTGCCAGCAGCTTCCGAGGGGAGGGCTACAATGAGCAGTTCTTC. It codes for CASSFRGEGYNEQFF. Supplemented by reference TRBV13 and TRBJ2-1, the full variable domain reads AAGVIQSPRHLIKEKRETATLKCYPIPRHDTVYWYQQGPGQDPQFLISFYEKMQSDKGSIPDRFSAQQFSDYHSELNMSSLELGDSALYFCASSFRGEGYNEQFFGPGTRLTVL.

CDR3 nucleotides: TGTGCCAGCAGCCAGGGCGGGCGCTATGGCTACACCTTC. Translation gives CASSQGGRYGYTF. The chain links TRBV12-3 or TRBV12-4 to TRBJ1-2, with D possibly matching TRBD1 (5 bases). The CDR3 length is 13 residues. V shed 6 bases and J shed 4 bases, with 12 bases lying between them.

This clonotype was observed a few times. The chain combines TRBV27 with TRBJ2-3, with D perhaps TRBD1 or TRBD2 (6 bases each). This CDR3 is built from 16 residues. CDR1 is MNHEY, CDR2 SMNVEV, per germline (reference sequence). The V and J ends lost 7 bases and 4 bases respectively, with 21 bases between them. The CDR3 here is CASTPMMGGMSDTQYF. The CDR3 coding sequence is TGTGCCAGCACCCCTATGATGGGGGGCATGTCAGATACGCAGTATTTT.

The genes are TRBV27 and TRBJ2-4; D gene unclear. Germline V gene lookup returns CDR1 MNHEY and CDR2 SMNVEV (reference sequence). This CDR3 is built from 16 residues. The V end was cut by 5 bases, the J end by 0 bases, with 14 bases between. The CDR3 reads CASSDHDDIAKNIQYF. The CDR3 DNA sequence: TGTGCCAGCAGTGACCACGACGACATAGCCAAAAACATTCAGTACTTC.

This chain uses TRBV20-1 with TRBJ2-5, with D possibly TRBD1 on 6 matching bases. CDR3 size: 15 residues. V dropped 3 bases and J dropped 5 bases, with 19 bases sitting between them. Germline V gives CDR1 DFQATT, CDR2 SNEGSKA (reference sequence). The CDR3 sequence is CSASLGAKADETQYF. The CDR3 DNA follows: TGCAGTGCTAGTCTGGGGGCAAAGGCGGATGAGACCCAGTACTTC.

This chain joins TRBV6-5 and TRBJ2-1; D may correspond to TRBD1 or TRBD2 (5 bases each). From germline, CDR1 is MNHEY and CDR2 SVGAGI. This CDR3 region has 16 residues. With 0 bases removed from V and 0 bases from J, the gap between germline ends came to 9 bases. CDR3 amino acids: CASSYSGTHSYNEQFF. CDR3 coding DNA: TGTGCCAGCAGTTACTCCGGGACCCACTCCTACAATGAGCAGTTCTTC.

The chain has TRBV6-5 and TRBJ2-4, with 7 bases identical to TRBD1. The DNA end favors TRBJ2-7, so the J call may be wrong. Germline V gene data show CDR1 as MNHEY and CDR2 as SVGAGI. The length of the CDR3 is 15 residues. CDR3 protein: CASTKTGTGDREQYF. The CDR3 nucleotides are TGTGCCAGCACCAAAACTGGAACAGGGGATCGCGAGCAGTACTTC.

The chain couples TRBV9 to TRBJ2-1; TRBD2 matches 11 bases. Germline V lookup: CDR1 SGDLS, CDR2 YYNGEE. The CDR3 consists of 16 residues. With V trimmed by 0 bases and J by 5 bases, 4 bases remained unmatched. This chain's CDR3 is CASSVDGSGRDNEQFF. The CDR3 nucleotides are TGTGCCAGCAGCGTAGACGGTAGCGGGAGGGACAATGAGCAGTTCTTC. Variable domain in full (rest from reference TRBV9 and TRBJ2-1): DSGVTQTPKHLITATGQRVTLRCSPRSGDLSVYWYQQSLDQGLQFLIQYYNGEERAKGNILERFSAQQFPDLHSELNLSSLELGDSALYFCASSVDGSGRDNEQFFGPGTRLTVL.

The genes are TRBV29-1 and TRBJ2-7; TRBD1 matches at 7 bases. V trimming: 7 bases; J trimming: 7 bases; junction bases outside the gene matches: 22. The CDR3 sequence is 16 residues long. Germline values: CDR1 SQVTM, CDR2 ANQGSEA. The chain's CDR3 is CSGKRADRVVGNEQYF. For the CDR3, the DNA is TGCAGCGGCAAGAGGGCTGACAGGGTTGTCGGCAATGAGCAGTACTTC.

This clonotype was observed a single time. The rearrangement uses TRBV6-2 or TRBV6-3 and TRBJ2-1, with 9 bases lining up with TRBD2. Trimming took 7 bases from V and 5 from J; bases not matched to a gene: 9. Germline lookup yields CDR1 MNHEY and CDR2 SVGEGT. This CDR3 region has 15 residues. In DNA, the CDR3 is TGTGCCAGCACCATAGCGGGAGTAGTAAACAATGAGCAGTTCTTC. It yields the protein CASTIAGVVNNEQFF.

This clonotype showed up just a few times. This rearrangement joins TRBV20-1 to TRBJ2-5; no firm D call. The CDR3 sequence is 14 residues long. V lost 1 base and J lost 5, with 14 bases in between. Germline V gives CDR1 DFQATT, CDR2 SNEGSKA (reference sequence). The CDR3 coding sequence is TGCAGTGCTAGAGTTGTGGGTATTCGTGAGACCCAGTACTTC. It encodes CSARVVGIRETQYF.

The table lists this clonotype with a count of one. A junction boundary mismatches the germline segment, possibly from a read error. This chain connects TRBV3-1 to TRBJ1-2; possible D gene TRBD1, 5 bases. Germline loops: CDR1 LGHDT, CDR2 YNNKEL (reference sequence). The length of the CDR3 is 16 residues. CDR3: CTSSQETGALNYGYTF. In DNA form, the CDR3 reads TGTACCAGCAGCCAAGAAACAGGAGCGCTTAACTATGGCTACACCTTC.

This clonotype was found a few times. The chain employs TRBV12-5 and TRBJ2-7; TRBD2 might be the D (7 bases). The CDR3 runs to 18 residues. The V and J ends lost 2 bases and 0 bases respectively, with 20 bases between them. Germline CDR1 LGHNT, CDR2 FRNRAP. DNA for the CDR3: TGTGCTAGTGGTTTGCCCGGGCTAGCGGAGGGGGTCTCCTACGAGCAGTACTTC. Translating it yields CASGLPGLAEGVSYEQYF.

Only a few counts were recorded for this clonotype. The V gene is TRBV12-5, the J gene TRBJ2-3, with D uncertain. The CDR3 extends over 17 amino acids. V lost 0 bases to trimming and J lost 0 bases, with 13 bases between them. CDR1 is LGHNT and CDR2 is FRNRAP in the germline V gene. The CDR3 nucleotides are TGTGCTAGTGGTTTGGTGGCGACCCGAGTCAGCACAGATACGCAGTATTTT. This encodes CASGLVATRVSTDTQYF.

This clonotype was seen more than once but under ten times. The chain recombines TRBV29-1 with TRBJ2-3; 7 bases line up with TRBD2. Germline lookup yields CDR1 SQVTM and CDR2 ANQGSEA. V gave up 2 bases and J gave up 4 bases; unmatched junction bases: 6. CDR3 length: 14 residues. The CDR3 nucleotides are TGCAGCGTTGAACGCGGGAGCCGCCCAGATACGCAGTATTTT. Amino acids: CSVERGSRPDTQYF.